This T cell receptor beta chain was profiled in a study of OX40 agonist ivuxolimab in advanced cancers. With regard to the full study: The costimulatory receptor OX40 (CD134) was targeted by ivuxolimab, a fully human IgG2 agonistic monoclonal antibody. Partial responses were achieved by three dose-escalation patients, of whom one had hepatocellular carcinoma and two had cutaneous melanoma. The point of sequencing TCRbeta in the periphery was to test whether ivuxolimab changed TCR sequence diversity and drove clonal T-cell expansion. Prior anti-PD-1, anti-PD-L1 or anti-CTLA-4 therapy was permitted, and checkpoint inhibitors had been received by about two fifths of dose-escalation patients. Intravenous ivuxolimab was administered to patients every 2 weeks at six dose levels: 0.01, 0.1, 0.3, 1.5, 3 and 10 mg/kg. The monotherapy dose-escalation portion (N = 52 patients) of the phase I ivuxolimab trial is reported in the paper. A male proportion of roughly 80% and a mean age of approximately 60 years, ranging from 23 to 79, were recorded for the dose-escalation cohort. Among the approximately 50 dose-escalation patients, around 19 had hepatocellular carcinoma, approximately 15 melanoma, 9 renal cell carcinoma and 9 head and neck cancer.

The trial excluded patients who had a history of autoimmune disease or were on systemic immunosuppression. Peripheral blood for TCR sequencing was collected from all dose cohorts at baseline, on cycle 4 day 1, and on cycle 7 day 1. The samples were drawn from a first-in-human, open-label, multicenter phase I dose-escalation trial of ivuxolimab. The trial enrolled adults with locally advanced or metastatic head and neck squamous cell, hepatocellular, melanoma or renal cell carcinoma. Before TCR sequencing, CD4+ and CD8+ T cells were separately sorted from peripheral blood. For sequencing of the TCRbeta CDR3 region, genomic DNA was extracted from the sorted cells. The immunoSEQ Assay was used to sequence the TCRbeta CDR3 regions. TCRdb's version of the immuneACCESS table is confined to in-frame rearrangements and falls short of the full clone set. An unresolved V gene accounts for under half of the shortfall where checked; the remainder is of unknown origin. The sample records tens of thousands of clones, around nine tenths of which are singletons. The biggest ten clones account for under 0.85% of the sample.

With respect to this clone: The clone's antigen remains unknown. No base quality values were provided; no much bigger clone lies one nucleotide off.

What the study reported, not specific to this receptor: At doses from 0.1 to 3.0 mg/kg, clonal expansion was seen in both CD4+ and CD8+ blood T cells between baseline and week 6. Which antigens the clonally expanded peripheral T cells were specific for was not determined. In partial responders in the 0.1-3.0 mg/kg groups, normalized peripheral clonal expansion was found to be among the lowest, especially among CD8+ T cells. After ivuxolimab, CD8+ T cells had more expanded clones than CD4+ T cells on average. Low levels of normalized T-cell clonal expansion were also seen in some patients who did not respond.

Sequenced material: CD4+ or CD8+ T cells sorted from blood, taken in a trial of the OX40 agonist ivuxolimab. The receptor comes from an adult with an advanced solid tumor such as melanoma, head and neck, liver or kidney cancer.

At the DNA level, the sequence is TGTGCCAGCAGCTTAGAGGAAAGTCGGGACACTGAAGCTTTCTTT. The resulting protein is CASSLEESRDTEAFF. This receptor chain uses TRBV5-4 and TRBJ1-1; a confident D gene designation cannot be given. As encoded in the germline V gene (reference sequence), CDR1 is SGHNT while CDR2 is YYREEE. Taken from cysteine to phenylalanine, the CDR3 has 15 residues. Left in the record is the CDR3 DNA by itself, 45 bases read in frame from the first base. A distance of 14 bases separates the germline ends of V and J, which lose 2 bases and 3 bases respectively.